The 16 T cell receptor beta chains given below trace back to one sample, sequenced in a study of tumor and adjacent non-tumor tissue in lung cancer (dated by TCRdb to 2016 to 2018). Libraries were prepared through multiplex PCR. Sequencing used an Illumina HiSeq 2500. TCRbeta libraries were constructed through three rounds of nested PCR with primers (Table S4) according to protocols adapted from ARM-PCR. TCRdb handled the public reads itself, with Q25 trimming in fastp and clone calling in MiXCR, and kept productive beta chains. Each entry is one CDR3 protein sequence, shown with its most common DNA and genes. Within this sample are just over 200,000 distinct CDR3 sequences, with about two thirds of them counted one time only. In total, the top ten clones hold approximately 25% of the sample. RNA was isolated from bulk, unsorted tissue, and RNA quality was assessed with a NanoDrop ND-1000 and an Agilent 2100.

Input material: lung tumor tissue. Receptors originate from a man aged 55 to 70 with non-small cell lung cancer.

A note on this clonotype: Being one base from a much bigger clone, this may be a read error. The chain employs TRBV11-2 and TRBJ2-7; D is possibly TRBD2 (5 bases). CDR1 and CDR2 (germline): SGHAT, FQNNGV. V was clipped by 7 bases and J by 5 bases, with 18 bases between them. This CDR3 is built from 14 residues. CDR3 coding DNA: TGTGCCAGCACCGAAATGCGGGCCCGTGACGAGCAGTACTTC. As protein: CASTEMRARDEQYF.

The chain employs TRBV20-1 and TRBJ1-1; TRBD1 might be the D (5 bases). The germline V gene encodes CDR1 DFQATT and CDR2 SNEGSKA (reference sequence). V was cut by 2 bases and J by 7 bases, with 20 bases left in between. This CDR3 region has 15 residues. Here the CDR3 DNA reads TGCAGTGCTAGAATGGACAATAAGAAGCGTTTTGAAGCTTTCTTT. It specifies CSARMDNKKRFEAFF.

There are a few counts of this clonotype. The CDR3 protein is CASSLGLGVYEQYF. The CDR3 DNA is TGTGCCAGCAGTTTAGGTCTCGGGGTCTACGAGCAGTACTTC. This chain connects TRBV12-3 or TRBV12-4 to TRBJ2-7, with D possibly TRBD2 on 5 matching bases. V was cut by 1 base and J by 3 bases, with 10 bases left in between. The CDR3 extends over 14 amino acids.

There are many counts of this clonotype. The CDR3 bases are TGCAGTGCTGGAGTTAACACTGAAGCTTTCTTT. Translation: CSAGVNTEAFF. The chain links TRBV20-1 to TRBJ1-1; D ambiguous. The germline gives CDR1 DFQATT, CDR2 SNEGSKA (reference sequence). This CDR3 is 11 amino acids long. The ends were cut back, 5 bases at V and 2 bases at J, with 6 bases in the middle.

This clonotype was seen a handful of times. One base away lies a much larger clone, so this may be a sequencing read error. The gene calls are TRBV11-3 and TRBJ2-4, with D possibly matching TRBD1 (6 bases). The germline V gene has CDR1 SGHNT and CDR2 YENEEA. The length of the CDR3 is 16 residues. For the CDR3, the DNA is TGTGCCAGCAGCTTATCCGGGACACTCACCAAAAGCATTCAGTACTTC. Protein product: CASSLSGTLTKSIQYF.

The V call is TRBV12-3 or TRBV12-4, the J call TRBJ1-3; 8 nucleotides match TRBD1. V dropped 3 bases and J dropped 2; count of bases not matched to a gene: 6. The CDR3 runs to 16 residues. CDR3 sequence reads: CASSFKQGAAGNTIYF. CDR3 sequence (DNA): TGTGCCAGCAGTTTCAAGCAGGGGGCGGCTGGAAACACCATATATTTT.

V usage is TRBV28 and J usage is TRBJ1-1, with TRBD1 matching over 10 bases. CDR1 MDHEN and CDR2 SYDVKM come from the germline V gene. This CDR3 has 16 amino acids. Unmatched junction bases numbered 5, after V lost 2 bases and J lost 2 bases. CDR3 DNA: TGTGCCAGCAGTTTACTAGGGACAGGGGACAACACTGAAGCTTTCTTT. Amino acid sequence: CASSLLGTGDNTEAFF.

To note about this clonotype: The CDR3 end shows no conserved phenylalanine or tryptophan, and so a read error is likely. It is unclear where the CDR3 begins or ends on the DNA, so no DNA is shown, and the CDR3 is as TCRdb lists it. The chain recombines TRBV20-1 with TRBJ2-7; the listed D gene, TRBD2, was not tested against the DNA. Germline V gene data show CDR1 as DFQATT and CDR2 as SNEGSKA (reference sequence). The CDR3 is 13 amino acids long, termini counted. CDR3 region: CSASLLPDHEQYY.

V and J are TRBV29-1 and TRBJ2-4, with D perhaps given as TRBD1 or TRBD2 (5 bases each). Trimming took 4 bases from V and 0 from J, leaving 13 bases between them. This CDR3 spans 15 amino acids. Germline V lookup: CDR1 SQVTM, CDR2 ANQGSEA. CDR3 DNA: TGCAGCGTTGGAGTAGTAGGGACAGCCAAAAACATTCAGTACTTC. This codes for CSVGVVGTAKNIQYF.

This clonotype was recorded only once. The V and J genes are TRBV7-2 and TRBJ1-3; D is ambiguous. Germline CDR1 SGHTA, CDR2 FQGNSA. The CDR3 is 15 amino acids. V was pared by 1 base and J by 4 bases, with 11 bases between. CDR3 sequence reads: CASSLVGIQGNTIYF. Written as DNA, the CDR3 is TGTGCCAGCAGCTTAGTAGGGATTCAAGGAAACACCATATATTTT.

CDR3 loop: CASSYSGTGLVDTEAFF. As DNA, the CDR3 is TGTGCCAGCAGTTACAGTGGGACAGGGCTGGTCGACACTGAAGCTTTCTTT. V gene TRBV6-2 or TRBV6-3 combines with J gene TRBJ1-1, with 9 bases identical to TRBD1. V dropped 2 bases and J dropped 3; count of bases not matched to a gene: 10. The CDR3 totals 17 residues. The germline V gene encodes CDR1 MNHEY and CDR2 SVGEGT.

About this clonotype itself: With a much larger clone just one base away, this may be a read error. As the CDR3 is not closed by the conserved phenylalanine or tryptophan, this likely results from a read error. This sequence joins TRBV6-5 and TRBJ1-1, with D unresolved. Trimming took 2 bases from V and 11 from J, leaving 9 bases between them. The CDR3 runs 11 residues. Germline V lookup: CDR1 MNHEY, CDR2 SVGAGI. The CDR3 region has the DNA TGTGCCAGCAGTTACGCCCCCCGCGCTTTCCTT. It is translated as CASSYAPRAFL.

A remark on this clonotype: One end of the junction fails to match germline, which may point to a read error. This rearrangement joins TRBV12-3 or TRBV12-4 to TRBJ2-7; 7 nucleotides match TRBD1. This CDR3 spans 14 amino acids. The CDR3 DNA is TGTGGCAGCAGAGTGACAGGGAGCTCCTACGAGCAGTACTTC. Translating it yields CGSRVTGSSYEQYF.

As for this clonotype: Sequence at one end of the junction differs from germline and may be a read error. This sequence joins TRBV20-1 and TRBJ1-4; TRBD1 matches 8 bases. The CDR3 runs to 15 residues. CDR1 and CDR2 from the germline V gene are DFQATT and SNEGSKA (reference sequence). This CDR3 reads CSASPPGQVAEKLVF. CDR3 nucleotides: TGCAGTGCTAGTCCCCCGGGACAGGTAGCCGAAAAACTGGTTTTT.

As to this clonotype: The junction and the germline gene differ at one end; a read error may be behind it. The chain is built from TRBV11-2 and TRBJ2-7, with 9 bases aligning to TRBD2. Germline loops: CDR1 SGHAT, CDR2 FQNNGV. The CDR3 is 17 amino acids. The CDR3 nucleotides read TGTGCCAGCATCTTAATAGTTGGTAGCGGGGGCTCCTACGAGCAGTATTTC. Translated, it gives CASILIVGSGGSYEQYF.

Ten or more counts support this clonotype. The chain couples TRBV4-2 to TRBJ2-2; the match to TRBD2 covers 8 bases. With V trimmed by 0 bases and J by 4 bases, 7 bases remained unmatched. Germline V lookup: CDR1 LGHNA, CDR2 YNFKEQ. The CDR3 is made up of 17 amino acids. DNA of the CDR3: TGTGCCAGCAGCCAAGATTATACGGGAGGGGCCACCGGGGAGCTGTTTTTT. Protein sequence: CASSQDYTGGATGELFF.